This record looks at one T cell receptor beta chain sequence and its context. The antigen this receptor binds is unknown. One base away there is no much larger clone; base qualities are not given. The sample belongs to a study of T cells after yellow fever vaccination (dated by TCRdb to about 2019). As for the study more broadly: Libraries from fractions with low cell numbers were prepared with the SMART-Seq v4 Ultra Low Input RNA kit. To follow T-cell clones before and after both primary and booster YFV17D yellow fever vaccination, bulk TCR alpha and beta repertoires underwent longitudinal sequencing. Two healthy male donors, one aged 18 to 30 and one aged 30 to 40 years, made up the cohort. Blood was collected at multiple timepoints before and after primary and secondary immunization, and bulk PBMC replicates and cell subsets were isolated. Overall study results and their limits: Because only a couple of donors were included in the study, the extent to which the findings can be generalized is limited. Because abundant contaminating clonotypes from the bulk population could be contained in FACS-sorted repertoires, computational filtering was required. A small share of clonotypes occurred in both CD4 and CD8 compartments, likely arising from convergent recombination. Compared with the primary T-cell response, the secondary T-cell response was weaker but faster, peaking on day 5 rather than day 15. Most clones expanded after primary vaccination were re-detected after the booster (around 96% of CD4 and approximately 89% of CD8), suggesting broad memory maintenance.

Synthesis of TCR cDNA relied on 5'RACE template switching, a step that introduced a universal primer site along with unique molecular identifiers. Priming of cDNA synthesis was performed from both the TCR alpha and TCR beta constant segments. Library amplification used two PCR steps, and the second PCR step added sample barcodes and sequencing adapters. Sequencing of the libraries was done on either Illumina HiSeq 2500 (2x100 bp) or NovaSeq (2x150 bp). In the paper's pipeline: Demultiplexing of reads and collapsing into UMI consensus sequences were performed with MIGEC, and V(D)J alignment was carried out with MiXCR. Vaccine-responding clonotypes were defined with edgeR using replicate PBMC samples, requiring FDR below 0.01 and a log2 fold change above 5 up to day 15. Bulk clonotypes were assigned CD4 or CD8 identity according to which sequenced CD4 or CD8 repertoire held them at higher abundance. TCRdb ran its own pipeline on the public reads, namely fastp trimming at Q25 and MiXCR clone calling, and kept in-frame beta chains. One record per CDR3 amino acid sequence lists the most common genes and DNA. The V and J calls, along with clone size, are taken from TCRdb and not from the paper's own processing. Here the sample has approximately 510,000 distinct CDR3 sequences; 21% occur a single time. Approximately 15% of the sample comes from the top ten.

Taken with the paper, the label for treatment or condition translates to: live attenuated yellow fever vaccine strain. At every blood-draw timepoint, two biological replicates of bulk PBMCs were collected. PBMCs were isolated from peripheral blood using a standard Ficoll-Paque protocol. RNA was extracted with TriZol from bulk PBMCs, CD4 and CD8 fractions, and dextramer-positive and dextramer-negative fractions. Relative to germline, V is 5 bases shorter and J is 4 bases shorter, with 15 bases between their ends. From the cysteine up to the phenylalanine, the CDR3 has a length of 15 residues. Only the CDR3 DNA stays, 45 bases, in frame from base 1. CDR1 and CDR2, looked up from the germline V gene, are MDHEN and SYDVKM.

This receptor was obtained from a man younger than 30 who received the YFV17D yellow fever vaccine. In this chain, TRBV28 is recombined with TRBJ1-3; TRBD1 is a weak D gene call, 6 bases matching. This material consisted of PBMCs, taken 21 days after the first yellow fever vaccination. CDR3 loop: CASSPSRGGGNTIYF. The nucleotide sequence reads TGTGCCAGCAGTCCTAGCCGCGGGGGCGGAAACACCATATATTTT.